Listed below are T cell receptor beta chains from one sample, sequenced in a study of neurological immune-mediated disorders. TCRdb re-called the 5' RACE reads with MiXCR, one entry per CDR3 protein. The table records 25,000 to 35,000 distinct CDR3 sequences, about 4.1% of them present only once. The material sequenced was CD4+ T cells from blood. These receptors came from a woman aged 40 to 50 in good health. Each CDR3 is given with its conserved first and last residue. Each record gives: CDR3 DNA, CDR3 protein, clone size, D gene, V gene, J gene. A D gene is named only where the DNA matches it firmly. Clone size, where shown, is once, few, many, or a class for clones that have expanded.

CDR3 DNA: TGCGCCAGCCGTTCCGTGCTGAACACTGAAGCTTTCTTT
CDR3 protein: CASRSVLNTEAFF
clone size: many
D gene: NA
V gene: TRBV5-1
J gene: TRBJ1-1

CDR3 DNA: TGCGCCAGCAGCTTGGAAAGGGTGAACACTGAAGCTTTCTTT
CDR3 protein: CASSLERVNTEAFF
clone size: many
D gene: NA
V gene: TRBV5-1
J gene: TRBJ1-1

CDR3 DNA: TGCAGTGCAAACGTCCCCGGGACAGGACATAATTCACCCCTCCACTTT
CDR3 protein: CSANVPGTGHNSPLHF
clone size: many
D gene: TRBD1
V gene: TRBV20-1
J gene: TRBJ1-6

CDR3 DNA: TGCGCCAGCAGCTTGGAACACGCGGGAGAGCAGTACTTC
CDR3 protein: CASSLEHAGEQYF
clone size: many
D gene: NA
V gene: TRBV5-1
J gene: TRBJ2-7

CDR3 DNA: NA
CDR3 protein: CASSFYICSAQEKTEAFF
clone size: NA
D gene: NA
V gene: TRBV5-1
J gene: TRBJ1-1

CDR3 DNA: TGTGCCAGCAGCTTAGCCGGGACAGGGGGAGGCTACGAGCAGTACTTC
CDR3 protein: CASSLAGTGGGYEQYF
clone size: many
D gene: TRBD1
V gene: TRBV7-9
J gene: TRBJ2-7

CDR3 DNA: TGTGCCATCAGGGGGCCGGGAGGGCGGCGGGACACTGAAGCTTTCTTT
CDR3 protein: CAIRGPGGRRDTEAFF
clone size: few
D gene: NA
V gene: TRBV10-3
J gene: TRBJ1-1

CDR3 DNA: TGTGCCTGGAGTAATGGGGCCTGGAACACTGAAGCTTTCTTT
CDR3 protein: CAWSNGAWNTEAFF
clone size: few
D gene: NA
V gene: TRBV30
J gene: TRBJ1-1

CDR3 DNA: TGCAGTGCAACTGAGCGGGGGGGATTCTCAGATACGCAGTATTTT
CDR3 protein: CSATERGGFSDTQYF
clone size: many
D gene: TRBD2
V gene: TRBV20-1
J gene: TRBJ2-3

CDR3 DNA: TGTGCCAGCAGTCCCTACCGGACACTCCTGGAAAAACTGTTTTTT
CDR3 protein: CASSPYRTLLEKLFF
clone size: many
D gene: NA
V gene: TRBV12-3/TRBV12-4
J gene: TRBJ1-4

CDR3 DNA: TGTGCCAGCAGTGACCAGCCGGGCAAAGTAGGCTACACCTTC
CDR3 protein: CASSDQPGKVGYTF
clone size: many
D gene: NA
V gene: TRBV6-2/TRBV6-3
J gene: TRBJ1-2

CDR3 DNA: TGTGCCTGGCAGGACAGGGGACAGCCCCAGCATTTT
CDR3 protein: CAWQDRGQPQHF
clone size: NA
D gene: TRBD1
V gene: TRBV30
J gene: TRBJ1-5

CDR3 DNA: TGCAGTGCTAGAGACCCTAGCGGGGGTAGCACAGATACGCAGTATTTT
CDR3 protein: CSARDPSGGSTDTQYF
clone size: many
D gene: TRBD2
V gene: TRBV20-1
J gene: TRBJ2-3

CDR3 DNA: TGTGCCAGCCGGGACCCCAGGGGGTTCTTC
CDR3 protein: CASRDPRGFF
clone size: many
D gene: NA
V gene: TRBV21-1
J gene: TRBJ2-1

CDR3 DNA: TGTGCCAGCTTGGACCTCCGGATGAAAAAACTGTTTTTT
CDR3 protein: CASLDLRMKKLFF
clone size: many
D gene: NA
V gene: TRBV27
J gene: TRBJ1-4

CDR3 DNA: TGTGCCCCCAAGGGGACTAGCGTAACGCAGGATACGCAGTATTTT
CDR3 protein: CAPKGTSVTQDTQYF
clone size: few
D gene: TRBD2
V gene: TRBV2
J gene: TRBJ2-3

CDR3 DNA: TGCGCCAGCAGCCGGGACAAACACTACGAGCAGTACTTC
CDR3 protein: CASSRDKHYEQYF
clone size: many
D gene: NA
V gene: TRBV5-1
J gene: TRBJ2-7

CDR3 DNA: TGTGCCAGCACTACCCTTGGGGGTGGCTATGGCTACACCTTC
CDR3 protein: CASTTLGGGYGYTF
clone size: many
D gene: NA
V gene: TRBV6-5
J gene: TRBJ1-2

CDR3 DNA: TGTGCCTGGAAGCTGGCCTCTGGGGCCAACGTCCTGACTTTC
CDR3 protein: CAWKLASGANVLTF
clone size: many
D gene: NA
V gene: TRBV30
J gene: TRBJ2-6

CDR3 DNA: TGCGCCAGCAGCTTGGAAGGGGGGCGAGCTGAAGCTTTCTTT
CDR3 protein: CASSLEGGRAEAFF
clone size: many
D gene: NA
V gene: TRBV5-1
J gene: TRBJ1-1

CDR3 DNA: TGCGCCAGCAGCTTGGTAGGCGGGACAGGGGAGACCCAGTACTTC
CDR3 protein: CASSLVGGTGETQYF
clone size: many
D gene: TRBD1
V gene: TRBV5-1
J gene: TRBJ2-5

CDR3 DNA: TGTGCCAGCAGTCCTCTGACAGGGGTGGGCACAGATACGCAGTATTTT
CDR3 protein: CASSPLTGVGTDTQYF
clone size: few
D gene: TRBD1
V gene: TRBV27
J gene: TRBJ2-3

CDR3 DNA: TGTGCCAGCAGTCCTCGGACTAGCGGGGGGCCAGGGGGGAGCACAGATACGCAGTATTTT
CDR3 protein: CASSPRTSGGPGGSTDTQYF
clone size: many
D gene: TRBD2
V gene: TRBV27
J gene: TRBJ2-3

CDR3 DNA: TGTGCCAGTAACCAAGGGGGTTGGGTGACAGATACGCAGTATTTT
CDR3 protein: CASNQGGWVTDTQYF
clone size: many
D gene: NA
V gene: TRBV19
J gene: TRBJ2-3

CDR3 DNA: TGTGCCAGCAGCGAAGCACGGGGGGGTTACAATGAGCAGTTCTTC
CDR3 protein: CASSEARGGYNEQFF
clone size: many
D gene: TRBD2
V gene: TRBV7-2
J gene: TRBJ2-1

CDR3 DNA: TGCGCCAGCAGCTTGGAGGCGGTCGTCCGGGAGCAGTACTTC
CDR3 protein: CASSLEAVVREQYF
clone size: many
D gene: NA
V gene: TRBV5-1
J gene: TRBJ2-7

CDR3 DNA: TGCAGTGCTAGACGGGACAGTAATTCACCCCTCCACTTT
CDR3 protein: CSARRDSNSPLHF
clone size: medium-sized
D gene: TRBD1
V gene: TRBV20-1
J gene: TRBJ1-6

CDR3 DNA: TGTGCCAGCAGATTGGCCTCCTATAATTCACCCCTCCACTTT
CDR3 protein: CASRLASYNSPLHF
clone size: many
D gene: NA
V gene: TRBV28
J gene: TRBJ1-6

CDR3 DNA: TGTGCCAGCAGTGTGGGGCTTGCGGACATTCAGTACTTC
CDR3 protein: CASSVGLADIQYF
clone size: many
D gene: NA
V gene: TRBV25-1
J gene: TRBJ2-4

CDR3 DNA: TGTGCCAGCAGCTTAGCGAGCCAGGGGGGTGTGAACAATCAGCCCCAGCATTTT
CDR3 protein: CASSLASQGGVNNQPQHF
clone size: many
D gene: TRBD1
V gene: TRBV7-2
J gene: TRBJ1-5

CDR3 DNA: TGCGCCAGCAGCTTGAGAGGCGGGGCCACTAATGAAAAACTGTTTTTT
CDR3 protein: CASSLRGGATNEKLFF
clone size: many
D gene: NA
V gene: TRBV5-1
J gene: TRBJ1-4

CDR3 DNA: TGCAGTGCCTCGGACAGGGGGGGACGTCGAGCCAAAAACATTCAGTACTTC
CDR3 protein: CSASDRGGRRAKNIQYF
clone size: many
D gene: TRBD1
V gene: TRBV20-1
J gene: TRBJ2-4

CDR3 DNA: TGTGCCAGCAGCTTGGCACGAACCACAGGTGAAGCTTTCTTT
CDR3 protein: CASSLARTTGEAFF
clone size: many
D gene: NA
V gene: TRBV5-4
J gene: TRBJ1-1